These T cell receptor beta chains were read from a single sample in a study of beta chain features in type 1 diabetes. Profiling relied on immunoSEQ multiplex PCR, and the TCRdb table lists in-frame clones only, not all of them. This sample has hundreds of thousands of clones, with around 15% found just once. What was sequenced was naive CD4+ T cells from blood. All receptors derive from a man aged 18-30 years with type 1 diabetes. Each CDR3 is given with its conserved first and last residue. The D gene is left open where the match is weak. Some rows have no size entry. The others give once, few or many, or a class for an expanded clone.

J gene: TRBJ1-2
V gene: TRBV6-6
CDR3 length: 15
clone size: -
D gene: TRBD1
CDR3 protein: CASSPRRDRGFGYTF
CDR3 DNA: TGTGCCAGCAGCCCCCGGAGGGACAGGGGGTTTGGCTACACCTTC

J gene: TRBJ2-5
V gene: TRBV5-1
CDR3 length: 14
clone size: few
D gene: -
CDR3 protein: CASSSVVGEETQYF
CDR3 DNA: TGCGCCAGCAGCTCGGTGGTGGGGGAAGAGACCCAGTACTTC

J gene: TRBJ1-5
V gene: TRBV29-1
CDR3 length: 13
clone size: -
D gene: -
CDR3 protein: CSVLIGLDQPQHF
CDR3 DNA: TGCAGCGTTCTCATAGGACTCGATCAGCCCCAGCATTTT

J gene: TRBJ1-1
V gene: TRBV18
CDR3 length: 14
clone size: few
D gene: -
CDR3 protein: CASSQNEDRSEAFF
CDR3 DNA: TGTGCCAGCTCACAAAACGAGGACAGATCAGAAGCTTTCTTT

J gene: TRBJ1-2
V gene: TRBV19
CDR3 length: 15
clone size: -
D gene: -
CDR3 protein: CASILKAGGYYGYTF
CDR3 DNA: TGTGCCTCTATACTCAAGGCCGGCGGGTACTATGGCTACACCTTC

J gene: TRBJ2-7
V gene: TRBV6-5
CDR3 length: 11
clone size: few
D gene: -
CDR3 protein: CASSFLYEQYF
CDR3 DNA: TGTGCCAGCAGTTTCCTTTACGAGCAGTACTTC

J gene: TRBJ1-4
V gene: TRBV9
CDR3 length: 16
clone size: few
D gene: -
CDR3 protein: CASSVAKVATNEKLFF
CDR3 DNA: TGTGCCAGCAGCGTAGCGAAGGTGGCGACTAATGAAAAACTGTTTTTT

J gene: TRBJ1-2
V gene: TRBV6-6
CDR3 length: 14
clone size: -
D gene: TRBD1
CDR3 protein: CASSPETGGGGYTF
CDR3 DNA: TGTGCCAGCAGTCCCGAGACAGGGGGCGGGGGCTACACCTTC

J gene: TRBJ1-2
V gene: TRBV9
CDR3 length: 14
clone size: -
D gene: -
CDR3 protein: CASSREGSGYGYTF
CDR3 DNA: TGTGCCAGCAGCCGTGAGGGATCGGGCTATGGCTACACCTTC

J gene: TRBJ1-2
V gene: TRBV5-1
CDR3 length: 15
clone size: -
D gene: -
CDR3 protein: CASSDGRAINYGYTF
CDR3 DNA: TGCGCCAGCAGCGACGGACGGGCGATTAACTATGGCTACACCTTC

J gene: TRBJ2-2
V gene: TRBV4-1
CDR3 length: 16
clone size: -
D gene: TRBD1
CDR3 protein: CASSQPIDRATGELFF
CDR3 DNA: TGCGCCAGCAGCCAGCCTATCGACAGGGCCACCGGGGAGCTGTTTTTT

J gene: TRBJ1-1
V gene: TRBV30
CDR3 length: 11
clone size: few
D gene: -
CDR3 protein: CAWSVFTEAFF
CDR3 DNA: TGTGCCTGGAGTGTATTCACTGAAGCTTTCTTT

J gene: TRBJ1-5
V gene: TRBV5-6
CDR3 length: 15
clone size: few
D gene: -
CDR3 protein: CASSLTGNSNQPQHF
CDR3 DNA: TGTGCCAGCAGCTTGACAGGCAATAGCAATCAGCCCCAGCATTTT

J gene: TRBJ1-5
V gene: TRBV4-1
CDR3 length: 17
clone size: few
D gene: -
CDR3 protein: CASSPTLGAGSNQPQHF
CDR3 DNA: TGCGCCAGCAGCCCGACCTTGGGGGCGGGAAGCAATCAGCCCCAGCATTTT

J gene: TRBJ1-1
V gene: TRBV5-4
CDR3 length: 12
clone size: -
D gene: -
CDR3 protein: CASSFMGTEAFF
CDR3 DNA: TGTGCCAGCAGCTTCATGGGGACTGAAGCTTTCTTT

J gene: TRBJ1-2
V gene: TRBV5-1
CDR3 length: 14
clone size: -
D gene: -
CDR3 protein: CASSLIATEYGYTF
CDR3 DNA: TGCGCCAGCAGCTTGATTGCGACGGAGTATGGCTACACCTTC

J gene: TRBJ1-6
V gene: TRBV7-9
CDR3 length: 16
clone size: -
D gene: -
CDR3 protein: CASTLTGPVGNSPLHF
CDR3 DNA: TGTGCCAGCACCCTAACAGGGCCCGTCGGGAATTCACCCCTCCACTTT

J gene: TRBJ2-5
V gene: TRBV5-6
CDR3 length: 14
clone size: -
D gene: -
CDR3 protein: CASSLALQQETQYF
CDR3 DNA: TGTGCCAGCAGCTTGGCCTTACAGCAAGAGACCCAGTACTTC

J gene: TRBJ2-7
V gene: TRBV18
CDR3 length: 15
clone size: -
D gene: TRBD1
CDR3 protein: CASSPEAGGPYEQYF
CDR3 DNA: TGTGCCAGCTCACCAGAGGCAGGGGGCCCCTACGAGCAGTACTTC

J gene: TRBJ1-5
V gene: TRBV5-4
CDR3 length: 15
clone size: -
D gene: TRBD1
CDR3 protein: CASSWDRMGNQPQHF
CDR3 DNA: TGTGCCAGCAGCTGGGACAGAATGGGCAATCAGCCCCAGCATTTT

J gene: TRBJ2-1
V gene: TRBV10-3
CDR3 length: 14
clone size: few
D gene: TRBD2
CDR3 protein: CATRGTSAYNEQFF
CDR3 DNA: TGTGCCACCCGGGGGACTAGCGCATACAATGAGCAGTTCTTC

J gene: TRBJ2-7
V gene: TRBV29-1
CDR3 length: 14
clone size: -
D gene: TRBD1
CDR3 protein: CSVAWDRSPYEQYF
CDR3 DNA: TGCAGCGTTGCCTGGGACAGGTCCCCCTACGAGCAGTACTTC

J gene: TRBJ1-2
V gene: TRBV6-5
CDR3 length: 13
clone size: few
D gene: -
CDR3 protein: CASSPGQTYGYTF
CDR3 DNA: TGTGCCAGCAGCCCCGGACAGACCTATGGCTACACCTTC

J gene: TRBJ2-1
V gene: TRBV27
CDR3 length: 15
clone size: -
D gene: -
CDR3 protein: CASSLMGGGYNEQFF
CDR3 DNA: TGTGCCAGCAGTTTAATGGGGGGAGGTTACAATGAGCAGTTCTTC

J gene: TRBJ2-2
V gene: TRBV11-2
CDR3 length: 15
clone size: few
D gene: TRBD2
CDR3 protein: CASSGTSGNTGELFF
CDR3 DNA: TGTGCCAGCAGCGGGACTAGCGGGAACACCGGGGAGCTGTTTTTT

J gene: TRBJ1-1
V gene: TRBV2
CDR3 length: 15
clone size: -
D gene: -
CDR3 protein: CASRRGAGMNTEAFF
CDR3 DNA: TGTGCCAGCAGGCGGGGAGCCGGCATGAACACTGAAGCTTTCTTT

J gene: TRBJ1-5
V gene: TRBV6-4
CDR3 length: 13
clone size: -
D gene: -
CDR3 protein: CASSEGGNQPQHF
CDR3 DNA: TGTGCCAGCAGTGAAGGGGGCAATCAGCCCCAGCATTTT

J gene: TRBJ2-7
V gene: TRBV2
CDR3 length: 13
clone size: -
D gene: TRBD1
CDR3 protein: CASSPGQYYEQYF
CDR3 DNA: TGTGCCAGCAGTCCGGGACAGTACTACGAGCAGTACTTC

J gene: TRBJ2-3
V gene: TRBV5-4
CDR3 length: 15
clone size: -
D gene: TRBD2
CDR3 protein: CASSLRLAQVDTQYF
CDR3 DNA: TGTGCCAGCAGCTTACGACTAGCACAAGTGGATACGCAGTATTTT

J gene: TRBJ2-2
V gene: TRBV5-1
CDR3 length: 13
clone size: few
D gene: -
CDR3 protein: CASSARNTGELFF
CDR3 DNA: TGCGCCAGCAGCGCAAGGAACACCGGGGAGCTGTTTTTT